This TCR beta chain was obtained from a study of chemoradiotherapy in HPV16-positive cancers. The CDR3 has 10 amino acids. V lost 6 bases and J 6 bases, leaving 8 bases between the germline ends. The germline V gene encodes CDR1 DFQATT and CDR2 SNEGSKA (reference sequence). Using immunoSEQ multiplex PCR, the repertoire was profiled, and TCRdb retains in-frame clones only, with some absent. The sample has roughly 13,000 clones, about four fifths seen once. This material was acquired from a patient who underwent chemoradiotherapy. The V gene is TRBV20-1, the J gene TRBJ1-2; D remains unclear. The sequence came from a human donor with HPV-associated anogenital cancer. The CDR3 spells CSAAVNGYTF. DNA for the CDR3: TGCAGTGCCGCAGTCAATGGCTACACCTTC.